This TCR beta chain was retrieved from a study of OX40 agonist ivuxolimab in advanced cancers. CDR1 PRHDT and CDR2 FYEKMQ come from the germline V gene (reference sequence). CDR3 length: 14 amino acids. Trimming took 5 bases from V and 7 from J, leaving 15 bases between them. Sequencing was performed with immunoSEQ multiplex PCR; in TCRdb, only in-frame clones are kept and a portion is missing. Of some 19,000 clones listed, more than 75% are singletons. This clonotype was sampled from an adult with an advanced solid tumor such as melanoma, head and neck, liver or kidney cancer. The sample here was CD4+ or CD8+ T cells sorted from blood, taken in a trial of the OX40 agonist ivuxolimab. The chain joins TRBV13 to TRBJ2-1; D uncertain. CDR3 loop: CASSPYAKRNEQFF. In DNA form, the CDR3 reads TGTGCCAGCAGCCCTTACGCCAAGAGGAATGAGCAGTTCTTC.